The 19 T cell receptor beta chains below all came from one sample that was sequenced in a study of CD8 T cells in ankylosing spondylitis. TCRdb analysed the 5' RACE reads with MiXCR anew, one entry per CDR3 protein. The profile covers approximately 140,000 distinct CDR3 sequences, with roughly 44% appearing a single time and roughly 15% taken by the ten largest. The sample consisted of synovial fluid, either unsorted or a sorted T cell fraction (not recorded which). The receptors come from a male donor with ankylosing spondylitis.

This clonotype occurred a few times. The chain joins TRBV5-1 to TRBJ2-1, with D perhaps matching TRBD1 or TRBD2 (5 bases each). The CDR3 contains 14 residues. V was trimmed by 0 bases and J by 8 bases, leaving 12 bases between them. Germline lookup yields CDR1 SGHRS and CDR2 YFSETQ. CDR3 amino acids: CASSLVAGSDEQFF. CDR3 DNA sequence: TGCGCCAGCAGCTTGGTTGCAGGGAGCGATGAGCAGTTCTTC.

This clonotype was observed at least ten times. The genes are TRBV20-1 and TRBJ2-7, with D unclear. Germline V gives CDR1 DFQATT, CDR2 SNEGSKA (reference sequence). The CDR3 runs to 13 residues. V was cut by 2 bases and J by 1 base, with 9 bases left in between. The CDR3 region is CSARSRTSYEQYF. The CDR3 DNA reads as TGCAGTGCTAGATCCCGTACGTCCTACGAGCAGTACTTC.

The rearrangement joins TRBV12-3 or TRBV12-4 to TRBJ2-2; 7 nucleotides align to TRBD1. There are 15 residues in the CDR3. The J segment lost 6 bases and the V segment lost 5 bases, leaving 9 bases of the junction unmatched. The CDR3 DNA follows: TGTGCCAGCAGTCGTGACAGGGTAGGGTCCGGGGAGCTGTTTTTT. Protein: CASSRDRVGSGELFF.

This clonotype was detected only a few times. The chain joins TRBV11-2 to TRBJ2-1; a possible D gene is TRBD1 (6 bases). Germline CDR1 and CDR2: SGHAT and FQNNGV. Trimming removed 4 bases from V and 3 bases from J, with 22 bases in between. The CDR3 is 18 amino acids. This chain's CDR3 is CASSSPLPGTFYYNEQFF. DNA of the CDR3: TGTGCCAGCAGCTCGCCCCTCCCCGGGACATTTTACTACAATGAGCAGTTCTTC.

V usage is TRBV29-1 and J usage is TRBJ1-5, with D perhaps matching TRBD1 (6 bases). V lost 5 bases to trimming and J lost 5 bases, with 13 bases between them. CDR3 length equals 13 residues. CDR1 and CDR2 from the germline V gene are SQVTM and ANQGSEA. The CDR3: CSVWDTIDQPQHF. The CDR3, as DNA: TGCAGCGTTTGGGACACTATCGATCAGCCCCAGCATTTT.

The CDR3, as DNA: TGTGCCACTGGGACAGGGACGACTACGGACATTCAGTACTTC. The encoded protein is CATGTGTTTDIQYF. The J gene is TRBJ2-4, the V gene TRBV15; 9 bases match TRBD1. Per the germline V gene, CDR1 is LNHNV and CDR2 is YYDKDF (reference sequence). Losses at the gene ends were 9 bases for V and 8 bases for J; bases not matched to a gene: 11. The CDR3 is made up of 14 amino acids.

The chain recombines TRBV2 with TRBJ1-1; 7 nucleotides agree with TRBD1. There are 19 residues in the CDR3. Unmatched junction bases numbered 22, after V lost 8 bases and J lost 1 base. Germline values: CDR1 SNHLY, CDR2 FYNNEI. CDR3 bases: TGTGCCAGCCTCCCTTGGGGCGAGACAGGGATGGTGGGGAACACTGAAGCTTTCTTT. This translates into CASLPWGETGMVGNTEAFF.

The CDR3 DNA sequence: TGTGCCAGCCTCGGACAGTGGCCCTACGAGCAGTACTTC. Its protein product is CASLGQWPYEQYF. This chain links TRBV28 with TRBJ2-7; maybe TRBD1 (6 bases). Trimming removed 8 bases at V and 2 bases at J, with 13 bases between. CDR3 size: 13 residues. The germline V gene encodes CDR1 MDHEN and CDR2 SYDVKM.

This clonotype was picked up a small number of times. The V call is TRBV5-6, the J call TRBJ1-4; the D is unclear. In germline, CDR1 is SGHDT, CDR2 YYEEEE. V lost 1 base and J lost 4, with 5 bases in between. The CDR3 is made up of 13 amino acids. CDR3 protein: CASSLIGNEKLFF. The CDR3 region has the DNA TGTGCCAGCAGCTTGATTGGTAATGAAAAACTGTTTTTT. Combining the CDR3 with reference TRBV5-6 and TRBJ1-4 gives the whole variable domain DAGVTQSPTHLIKTRGQQVTLRCSPKSGHDTVSWYQQALGQGPQFIFQYYEEEERQRGNFPDRFSGHQFPNYSSELNVNALLLGDSALYLCASSLIGNEKLFFGSGTQLSVL.

The V gene is TRBV29-1, the J gene TRBJ2-7, with TRBD1 matching 8 bases. Germline-derived CDR1 and CDR2 are SQVTM and ANQGSEA. J was trimmed by 2 bases and V by 6 bases; bases with no gene match: 9. CDR3 length: 14 amino acids. The CDR3 reads CSVAPRGLPYEQYF. The CDR3 DNA is TGCAGCGTGGCCCCCAGGGGGCTCCCCTACGAGCAGTACTTC.

This chain uses TRBV10-3 with TRBJ2-3; D possibly corresponds to TRBD2 (5 bases). Trimming shortened V by 10 bases and J by 6 bases, and 17 bases separated the two germline ends. In germline, CDR1 is ENHRY, CDR2 SYGVKD. The CDR3 spans 13 residues. CDR3 in amino acids: CATLSETGDTQYF. The DNA of the CDR3 is TGTGCCACCCTTAGCGAGACGGGCGATACGCAGTATTTT.

Only a few counts were recorded for this clonotype. The CDR3 spells CASSLVPPYEQYF. In DNA form, the CDR3 reads TGTGCCAGCAGCTTAGTCCCTCCTTACGAGCAGTACTTC. The chain employs TRBV7-6 and TRBJ2-7; D ambiguous. The ends were cut back, 1 base at V and 4 bases at J, with 8 bases in the middle. The germline V gene encodes CDR1 SGHVS and CDR2 FNYEAQ. There are 13 residues in the CDR3. The entire variable domain, with the rest obtained from reference TRBV7-6 and TRBJ2-7, is as follows: GAGVSQSPRYKVTKRGQDVALRCDPISGHVSLYWYRQALGQGPEFLTYFNYEAQQDKSGLPNDRFSAERPEGSISTLTIQRTEQRDSAMYRCASSLVPPYEQYFGPGTRLTVT.

In its sample, this clonotype was seen a few times. The genes are TRBV18 and TRBJ2-2, with D perhaps being TRBD1 or TRBD2 (6 bases each). The V end lost 2 bases, the J end lost 6 bases, and 10 bases lay between the germline ends. Germline V gene lookup returns CDR1 KGHSH and CDR2 LQKENI. The CDR3 has 14 residues. CDR3 amino acids: CASSPYGGPGELFF. In DNA form, the CDR3 reads TGTGCCAGCTCACCATACGGGGGCCCCGGGGAGCTGTTTTTT.

The rearrangement links TRBV5-1 to TRBJ2-3; D is unresolved. The germline V gene has CDR1 SGHRS and CDR2 YFSETQ. V was trimmed by 7 bases and J by 2 bases, leaving 14 bases between them. The CDR3 covers 14 residues. CDR3 residues: CASRDWSYTDTQYF. DNA of the CDR3: TGCGCCAGCCGAGACTGGAGTTACACAGATACGCAGTATTTT.

This clonotype was seen a handful of times. The rearrangement uses TRBV7-8 and TRBJ2-2; 11 bases line up with TRBD1. With V trimmed by 1 base and J by 1 base, 5 bases remained unmatched. The CDR3 sequence is 18 residues long. Per germline, CDR1 SGHVS and CDR2 FQNEAQ. The chain's CDR3 is CASSLGTGGDGNTGELFF. CDR3 nucleotide sequence: TGTGCCAGCAGCTTAGGGACAGGGGGCGATGGGAACACCGGGGAGCTGTTTTTT.

This clonotype was observed many times. V and J are TRBV12-3 or TRBV12-4 and TRBJ1-1; D may be TRBD1 (5 bases). V lost 3 bases and J lost 7, with 15 bases in between. This CDR3 spans 14 amino acids. The chain's CDR3 is CASSFLSGAVEAFF. The CDR3 DNA is TGTGCCAGCAGTTTTTTATCCGGGGCGGTTGAAGCTTTCTTT.

This chain joins TRBV7-9 and TRBJ2-7; 9 nucleotides agree with TRBD1. V shed 6 bases, J shed 3 bases, and the junction held 6 bases outside the gene matches. This CDR3 region has 14 residues. CDR1 SEHNR and CDR2 FQNEAQ come from the germline V gene (reference sequence). The CDR3 DNA reads TGTGCCAGCAGGGCCGGACAGGGGATCTACGAGCAGTACTTC. This encodes CASRAGQGIYEQYF.

This clonotype was observed at least ten times. The chain carries TRBV28 and TRBJ1-5, with 7 bases that match TRBD1. CDR1 and CDR2 (germline): MDHEN, SYDVKM. CDR3 length equals 14 residues. V lost 0 bases to trimming and J lost 6 bases; unmatched junction nucleotides: 2. In DNA form, the CDR3 reads TGTGCCAGCAGTTTATGGACAGGGAGTCAGCCCCAGCATTTT. Translating gives CASSLWTGSQPQHF.

The V gene is TRBV7-6, the J gene TRBJ1-4, with 7 bases that match TRBD1. V trimming: 5 bases; J trimming: 5 bases; junction bases outside the gene matches: 5. The CDR3 is 14 amino acids. CDR1 is SGHVS, CDR2 FNYEAQ, per germline. In nucleotides, the CDR3 is TGTGCCAGCAGCCCCATGACAGGGAATGAAAAACTGTTTTTT. The encoded protein is CASSPMTGNEKLFF.